This T cell receptor (beta chain) was sequenced during a study of T cells in Graves' hyperthyroidism and ophthalmopathy. Authors of the study amplified TCR beta CDR3 regions from RNA transcripts. The HTBI primer set drove a first-round RT-PCR of the TCR CDR3. One entry per CDR3 protein, called by TCRdb with MiXCR from the multiplex PCR reads. This sample has 400,000 to 500,000 distinct CDR3 sequences, with roughly 14% found just once. PBMCs were collected from an approximately 10 ml volume of fresh peripheral blood. Unmatched junction bases numbered 5, after V lost 3 bases and J lost 1 base. The germline V gene encodes CDR1 KGHSH and CDR2 LQKENI. The CDR3 is made up of 17 amino acids. A few counts support this clonotype.

This clonotype was sampled from a man aged 18 to 30 with Graves' ophthalmopathy. What was sequenced was blood. The rearrangement joins TRBV18 to TRBJ2-5; 13 nucleotides agree with TRBD2. The CDR3 DNA reads as TGTGCCAGCTCACCGACTAGCGGGGGGACTTTCCAAGAGACCCAGTACTTC. This sequence encodes CASSPTSGGTFQETQYF.